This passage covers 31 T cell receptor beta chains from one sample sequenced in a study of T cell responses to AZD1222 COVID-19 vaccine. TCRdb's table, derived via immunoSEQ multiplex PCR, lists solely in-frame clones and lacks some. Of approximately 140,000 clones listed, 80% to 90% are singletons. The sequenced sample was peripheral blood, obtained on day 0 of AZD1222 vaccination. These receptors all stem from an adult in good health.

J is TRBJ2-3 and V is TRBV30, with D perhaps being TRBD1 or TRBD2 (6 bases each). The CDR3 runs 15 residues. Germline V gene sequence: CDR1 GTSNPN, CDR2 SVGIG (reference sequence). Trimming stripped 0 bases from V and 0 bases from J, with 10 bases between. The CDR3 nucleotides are TGTGCCTGGAGTGTAGGGGGAGGTAGCACAGATACGCAGTATTTT. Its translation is CAWSVGGGSTDTQYF. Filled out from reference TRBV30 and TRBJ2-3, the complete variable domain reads SQTIHQWPATLVQPVGSPLSLECTVEGTSNPNLYWYRQAAGRGLQLLFYSVGIGQISSEVPQNLSASRPQDRQFILSSKKLLLSDSGFYLCAWSVGGGSTDTQYFGPGTRLTVL.

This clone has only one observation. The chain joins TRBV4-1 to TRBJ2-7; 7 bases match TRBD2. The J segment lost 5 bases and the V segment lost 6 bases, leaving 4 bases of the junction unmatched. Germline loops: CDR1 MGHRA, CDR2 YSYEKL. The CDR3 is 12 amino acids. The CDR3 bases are TGCGCCAGCAGGGGTAGCGGGCACGAGCAGTACTTC. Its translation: CASRGSGHEQYF.

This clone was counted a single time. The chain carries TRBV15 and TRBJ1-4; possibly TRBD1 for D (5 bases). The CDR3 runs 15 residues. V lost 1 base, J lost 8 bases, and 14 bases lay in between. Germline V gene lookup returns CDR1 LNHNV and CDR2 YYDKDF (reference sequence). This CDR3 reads CATSRVKGRSEKLFF. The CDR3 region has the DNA TGTGCCACCAGCAGAGTGAAGGGGAGATCGGAAAAACTGTTTTTT. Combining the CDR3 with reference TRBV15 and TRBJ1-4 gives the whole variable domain DAMVIQNPRYQVTQFGKPVTLSCSQTLNHNVMYWYQQKSSQAPKLLFHYYDKDFNNEADTPDNFQSRRPNTSFCFLDIRSPGLGDTAMYLCATSRVKGRSEKLFFGSGTQLSVL.

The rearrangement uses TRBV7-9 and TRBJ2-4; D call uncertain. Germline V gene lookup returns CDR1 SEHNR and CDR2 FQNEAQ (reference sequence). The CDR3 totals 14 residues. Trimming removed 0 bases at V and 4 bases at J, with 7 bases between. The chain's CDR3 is CASSLAVGKNIQYF. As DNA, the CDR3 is TGTGCCAGCAGCTTAGCGGTGGGGAAAAACATTCAGTACTTC.

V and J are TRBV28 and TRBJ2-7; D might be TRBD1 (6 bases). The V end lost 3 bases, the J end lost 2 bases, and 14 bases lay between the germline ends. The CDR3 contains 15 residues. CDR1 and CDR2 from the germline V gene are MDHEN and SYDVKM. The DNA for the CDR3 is TGTGCCAGCAGTTTTACACAGGGTGGGACCTACGAGCAGTACTTC. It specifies CASSFTQGGTYEQYF.

The CDR3 loop is CATSGGVEPLNEQFF. DNA of the CDR3: TGTGCCACCAGCGGGGGAGTGGAGCCTCTCAATGAGCAGTTCTTC. V and J are TRBV24-1 and TRBJ2-1, with D tentatively TRBD2 (6 bases). V was shortened by 7 bases and J by 6 bases, with 18 bases between the two germline ends. CDR3 length: 15 residues. Germline CDR1 and CDR2: KGHDR and SFDVKD.

CDR3 sequence reads: CASSPRTGAGEKLFF. CDR3 sequence (DNA): TGCGCCAGCAGCCCAAGGACAGGGGCGGGTGAAAAACTGTTTTTT. The chain uses TRBV4-1 and TRBJ1-4; 9 bases are a match to TRBD1. Looked up from germline, CDR1 is MGHRA and CDR2 is YSYEKL. J gave up 7 bases and V 4 bases, and 7 bases lay outside the gene matches. The CDR3 sequence is 15 residues long.

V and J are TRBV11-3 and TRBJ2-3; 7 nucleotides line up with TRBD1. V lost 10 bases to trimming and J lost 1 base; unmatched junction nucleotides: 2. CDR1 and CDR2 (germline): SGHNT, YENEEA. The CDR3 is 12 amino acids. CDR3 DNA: TGTGCCACTGGACAGGGCACAGATACGCAGTATTTT. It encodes CATGQGTDTQYF.

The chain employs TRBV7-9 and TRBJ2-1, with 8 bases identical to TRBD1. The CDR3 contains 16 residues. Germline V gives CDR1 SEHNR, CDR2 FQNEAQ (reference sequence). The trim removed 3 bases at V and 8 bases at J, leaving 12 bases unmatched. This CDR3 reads CASSLGQVAISDEQFF. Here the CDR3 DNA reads TGTGCCAGCAGCTTGGGACAGGTGGCTATCAGTGATGAGCAGTTCTTC.

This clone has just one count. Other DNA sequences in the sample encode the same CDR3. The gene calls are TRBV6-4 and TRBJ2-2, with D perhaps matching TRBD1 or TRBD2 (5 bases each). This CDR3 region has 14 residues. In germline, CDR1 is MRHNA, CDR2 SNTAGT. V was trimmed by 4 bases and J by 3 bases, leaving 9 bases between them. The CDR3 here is CASSVGTDTGELFF. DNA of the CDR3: TGTGCCAGCAGTGTGGGGACGGACACCGGGGAGCTGTTTTTT.

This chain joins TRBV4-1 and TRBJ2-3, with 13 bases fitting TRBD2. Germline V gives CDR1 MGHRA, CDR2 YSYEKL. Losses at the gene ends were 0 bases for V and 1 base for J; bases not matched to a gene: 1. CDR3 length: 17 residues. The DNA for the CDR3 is TGCGCCAGCAGCCAAGATGGGACTAGCGGGGGCACAGATACGCAGTATTTT. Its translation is CASSQDGTSGGTDTQYF.

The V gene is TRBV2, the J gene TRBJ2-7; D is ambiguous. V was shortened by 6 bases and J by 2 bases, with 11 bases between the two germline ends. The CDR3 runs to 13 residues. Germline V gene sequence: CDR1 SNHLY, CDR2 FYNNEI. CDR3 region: CASSRSMAYEQYF. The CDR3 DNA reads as TGTGCCAGCAGCCGAAGCATGGCCTACGAGCAGTACTTC.

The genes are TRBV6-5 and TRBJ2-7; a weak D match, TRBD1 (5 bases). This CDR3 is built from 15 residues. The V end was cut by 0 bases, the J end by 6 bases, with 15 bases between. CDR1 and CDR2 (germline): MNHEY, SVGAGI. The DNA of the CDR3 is TGTGCCAGCAGTTACTCGAATAGGGTCCAGGGCGAGCAGTACTTC. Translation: CASSYSNRVQGEQYF.

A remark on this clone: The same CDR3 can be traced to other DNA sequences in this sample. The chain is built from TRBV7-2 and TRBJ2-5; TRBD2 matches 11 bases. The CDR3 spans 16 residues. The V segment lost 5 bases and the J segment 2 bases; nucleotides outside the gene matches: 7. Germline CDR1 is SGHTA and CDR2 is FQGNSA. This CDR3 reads CASSPPGLAVQETQYF. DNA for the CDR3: TGTGCCAGCAGCCCGCCGGGACTAGCGGTGCAAGAGACCCAGTACTTC. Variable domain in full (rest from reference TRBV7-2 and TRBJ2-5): GAGVSQSPSNKVTEKGKDVELRCDPISGHTALYWYRQSLGQGLEFLIYFQGNSAPDKSGLPSDRFSAERTGGSVSTLTIQRTQQEDSAVYLCASSPPGLAVQETQYFGPGTRLLVL.

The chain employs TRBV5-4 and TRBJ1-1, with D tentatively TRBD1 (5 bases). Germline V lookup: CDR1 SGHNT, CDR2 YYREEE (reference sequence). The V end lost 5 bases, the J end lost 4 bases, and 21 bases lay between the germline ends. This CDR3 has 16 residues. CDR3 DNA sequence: TGTGCCAGCAGTTACGGGACGCTTATGGGGGGCACTGAAGCTTTCTTT. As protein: CASSYGTLMGGTEAFF.

CDR3 coding DNA: TGTGCCATCAGTACGGCGGACAGGGGCAACAATGAGCAGTTCTTC. Residues: CAISTADRGNNEQFF. The V and J genes are TRBV10-3 and TRBJ2-1, with 9 bases identical to TRBD1. The V and J ends lost 5 bases and 5 bases, in that order; junction bases with no gene match: 7. The CDR3 is made up of 15 amino acids. Germline V gene sequence: CDR1 ENHRY, CDR2 SYGVKD.

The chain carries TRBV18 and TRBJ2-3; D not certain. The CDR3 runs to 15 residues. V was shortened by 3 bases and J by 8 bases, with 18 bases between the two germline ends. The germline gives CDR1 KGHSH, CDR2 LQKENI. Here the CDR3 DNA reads TGTGCCAGCTCACCCCCCGTGGTGTCTGTAGGTACGCAGTATTTT. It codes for CASSPPVVSVGTQYF.

CDR3 protein: CASSSLRQGGSPLHF. The CDR3 coding sequence is TGTGCCAGCAGTTCCCTTAGGCAGGGGGGTTCACCCCTCCACTTT. The chain joins TRBV28 to TRBJ1-6; 7 positions agree with TRBD1. CDR1 is MDHEN and CDR2 is SYDVKM in the germline V gene. CDR3 length: 15 residues. Trimming took 4 bases from V and 9 from J; bases not matched to a gene: 9.

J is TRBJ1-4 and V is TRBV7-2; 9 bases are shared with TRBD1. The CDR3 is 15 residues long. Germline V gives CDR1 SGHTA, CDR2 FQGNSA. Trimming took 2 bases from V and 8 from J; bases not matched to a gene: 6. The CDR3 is CASSLSGTGREKLFF. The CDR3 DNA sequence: TGTGCCAGCAGCTTATCCGGGACAGGGAGGGAAAAACTGTTTTTT.

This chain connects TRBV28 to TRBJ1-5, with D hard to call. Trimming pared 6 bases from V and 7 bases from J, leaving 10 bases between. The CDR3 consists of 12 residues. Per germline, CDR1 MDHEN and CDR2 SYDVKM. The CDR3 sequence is CASSPYMQPQHF. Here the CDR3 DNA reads TGTGCCAGCAGCCCCTATATGCAGCCCCAGCATTTT.

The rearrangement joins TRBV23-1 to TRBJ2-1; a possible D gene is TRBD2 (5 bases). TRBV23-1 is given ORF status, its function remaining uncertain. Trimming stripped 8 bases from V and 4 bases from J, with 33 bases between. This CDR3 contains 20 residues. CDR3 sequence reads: CASPHKGARLKINYYNEQFF. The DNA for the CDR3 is TGCGCCAGCCCCCACAAGGGAGCGAGACTCAAAATCAACTATTACAATGAGCAGTTCTTC.

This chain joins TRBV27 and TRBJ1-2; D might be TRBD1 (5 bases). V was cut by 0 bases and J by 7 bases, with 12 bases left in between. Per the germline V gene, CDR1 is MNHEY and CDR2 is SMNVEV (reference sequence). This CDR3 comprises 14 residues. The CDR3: CASSLSLGTPGYTF. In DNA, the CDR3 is TGTGCCAGCAGTTTATCGTTGGGGACTCCTGGCTACACCTTC.

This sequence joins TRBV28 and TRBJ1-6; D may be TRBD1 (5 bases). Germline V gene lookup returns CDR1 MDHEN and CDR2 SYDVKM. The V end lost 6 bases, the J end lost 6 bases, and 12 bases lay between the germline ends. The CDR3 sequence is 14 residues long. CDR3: CASRVGGPNSPLHF. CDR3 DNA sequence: TGTGCCAGCAGGGTCGGGGGTCCTAATTCACCCCTCCACTTT.

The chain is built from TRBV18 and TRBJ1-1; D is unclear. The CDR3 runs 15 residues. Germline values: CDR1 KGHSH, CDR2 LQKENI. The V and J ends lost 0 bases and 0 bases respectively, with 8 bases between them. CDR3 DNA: TGTGCCAGCTCACCACCGCACGGCTTGAACACTGAAGCTTTCTTT. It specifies CASSPPHGLNTEAFF.

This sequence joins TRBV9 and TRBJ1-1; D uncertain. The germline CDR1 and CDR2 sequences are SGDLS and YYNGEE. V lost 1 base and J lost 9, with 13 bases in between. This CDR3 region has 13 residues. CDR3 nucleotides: TGTGCCAGCAGCGTACGCCTGGAAGGGAAAGCTTTCTTT. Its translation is CASSVRLEGKAFF.

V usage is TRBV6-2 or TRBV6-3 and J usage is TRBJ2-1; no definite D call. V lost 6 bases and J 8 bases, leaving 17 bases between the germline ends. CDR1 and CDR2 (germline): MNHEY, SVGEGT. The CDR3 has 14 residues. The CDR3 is CASSRAEARDEQFF. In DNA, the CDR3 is TGTGCCAGCAGCCGAGCCGAGGCGAGAGATGAGCAGTTCTTC.

The CDR3 here is CASSKAVLGANTEAFF. CDR3 coding DNA: TGTGCCAGCAGCAAAGCTGTTTTGGGGGCGAACACTGAAGCTTTCTTT. This chain uses TRBV21-1 with TRBJ1-1; the D call of TRBD1 is as the table states it, not checked on the DNA. TRBV21-1 is termed a pseudogene. The CDR3 contains 16 residues.

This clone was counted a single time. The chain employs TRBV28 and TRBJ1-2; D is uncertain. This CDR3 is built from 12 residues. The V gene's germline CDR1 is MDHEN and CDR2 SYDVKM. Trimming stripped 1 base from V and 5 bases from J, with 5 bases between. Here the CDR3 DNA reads TGTGCCAGCAGTTTATCCAGATATGGCTACACCTTC. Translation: CASSLSRYGYTF.

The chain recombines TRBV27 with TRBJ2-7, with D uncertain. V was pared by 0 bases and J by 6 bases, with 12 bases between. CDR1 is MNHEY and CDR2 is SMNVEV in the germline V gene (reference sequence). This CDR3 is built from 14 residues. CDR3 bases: TGTGCCAGCAGTTTATCGTTGGGCGCCGGCGAGCAGTACTTC. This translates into CASSLSLGAGEQYF.

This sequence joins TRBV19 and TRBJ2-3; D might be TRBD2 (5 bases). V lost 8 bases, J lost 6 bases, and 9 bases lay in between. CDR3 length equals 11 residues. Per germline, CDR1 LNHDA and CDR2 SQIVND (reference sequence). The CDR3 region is CASGKRDTQYF. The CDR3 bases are TGTGCCAGTGGAAAGCGGGATACGCAGTATTTT.

CDR3 in amino acids: CASSQEQGRETQYF. CDR3 DNA: TGCGCCAGCAGCCAAGAACAGGGTCGGGAGACCCAGTACTTC. The rearrangement uses TRBV4-1 and TRBJ2-5; possibly TRBD1 for D (6 bases). Germline V gene data show CDR1 as MGHRA and CDR2 as YSYEKL. V was trimmed by 0 bases and J by 5 bases, leaving 10 bases between them. The CDR3 totals 14 residues.